The entry below gives a single T cell receptor beta chain sequence along with its context. The sample originates from a study of blood T cell repertoires in COVID-19. For the study at large: Spain, Italy and the United States supplied samples that represented acute and convalescent COVID-19. T cells, B-cell-depleted T cells, or PBMCs supplied cDNA or gDNA.

In the authors' methods: It was from reference gene primer amplification that nucleated cell counts were estimated. The table came from immunoSEQ multiplex PCR; TCRdb's copy has only in-frame clones and leaves some out. V and J calls and clone size come straight from that table; D and trimming were deduced from the DNA. The sample has 270,000 or so clones, 84% seen once; the top ten hold around 7.8%. V was pared by 3 bases and J by 3 bases, with 4 bases of the junction left unmatched. Germline CDR1 and CDR2: LNHDA and SQIVND (reference sequence). The length of the CDR3 is 14 residues. This TCR derives from a human donor in a cohort sampled during active COVID-19. V usage is TRBV19 and J usage is TRBJ2-7; TRBD1 matches 8 bases. The sample consisted of peripheral blood. The DNA of the CDR3 is TGTGCCAGTAGTATTTGGACAGGGAGCTACGAGCAGTACTTC. This gives the protein CASSIWTGSYEQYF.